This paragraph reports one TCR beta chain. Its antigen remains unknown. Trimming pared 1 base from V and 0 bases from J, leaving 10 bases between. There are 16 residues in the CDR3. Germline-derived CDR1 and CDR2 are KGHSH and LQKENI. The data were taken from a study of OX40 agonist ivuxolimab in advanced cancers. Study-wide results and limits: The 0.1-3.0 mg/kg partial responders had among the lowest clonal expansion.

Generated by immunoSEQ multiplex PCR, the TCRdb table keeps only in-frame clones and is missing some. The sample shows around 65,000 clones, 88% of them seen only once. This sequence was found in an adult with an advanced solid tumor such as melanoma, head and neck, liver or kidney cancer. The J gene is TRBJ2-1, the V gene TRBV18, with a possible D match to TRBD1 (5 bases). The starting material was CD4+ or CD8+ T cells sorted from blood, obtained in a trial of the OX40 agonist ivuxolimab. The CDR3 nucleotides read TGTGCCAGCTCACCACAACAGGTTAGCTCCTACAATGAGCAGTTCTTC. Residues: CASSPQQVSSYNEQFF.